This entry lists 30 T cell receptor beta chains sequenced from one sample in a study of cytomegalovirus exposure and HLA in healthy donors. PCR was performed using 60 Vbeta and 13 Jbeta primers. Sequenced by immunoSEQ multiplex PCR; TCRdb stores in-frame clones only, minus some. The sample lists more than 100,000 clones; approximately 79% were seen once. The sequenced sample was PBMCs. These receptors were taken from a man between 45 and 60 years old in good health and CMV-seropositive.

This clone occurred a few times. The chain is built from TRBV7-2 and TRBJ1-5; D gene ambiguous. Trimming took 5 bases from V and 0 from J, leaving 11 bases between them. CDR1 is SGHTA and CDR2 is FQGNSA in the germline V gene. The CDR3 extends over 15 amino acids. CDR3 nucleotides: TGTGCCAGCAGCCCGCAGGCAGTTAGCAATCAGCCCCAGCATTTT. It translates to CASSPQAVSNQPQHF. The full variable domain, rest sourced from reference TRBV7-2 and TRBJ1-5, is GAGVSQSPSNKVTEKGKDVELRCDPISGHTALYWYRQSLGQGLEFLIYFQGNSAPDKSGLPSDRFSAERTGGSVSTLTIQRTQQEDSAVYLCASSPQAVSNQPQHFGDGTRLSIL.

The sample holds one count of this clone. The chain combines TRBV27 with TRBJ2-7; tentatively, D is TRBD1 (6 bases). The V end was cut by 1 base, the J end by 5 bases, with 9 bases between. CDR3 length: 13 residues. Germline values: CDR1 MNHEY, CDR2 SMNVEV (reference sequence). CDR3 amino acids: CASSLLPGDEQYF. The CDR3, as DNA: TGTGCCAGCAGTTTATTGCCAGGGGACGAGCAGTACTTC.

CDR3 DNA sequence: TGTGCCAGCAGCTTACACCGGGGGGACACTGAAGCTTTCTTT. Translation gives CASSLHRGDTEAFF. This chain uses TRBV7-9 with TRBJ1-1; D possibly corresponds to TRBD1 (5 bases). Germline V CDR1 and CDR2: SEHNR, FQNEAQ (reference sequence). V lost 2 bases, J lost 3 bases, and 10 bases lay in between. The CDR3 spans 14 residues.

The count of this clone is one. V is TRBV27 and J is TRBJ1-5; D gene unclear. Trimming left V 5 bases short and J 2 bases short, with 10 bases between. CDR1 is MNHEY, CDR2 SMNVEV, per germline (reference sequence). The length of the CDR3 is 14 residues. CDR3 sequence (DNA): TGTGCCAGCAGTCGTCCGGGAGGCAATCAGCCCCAGCATTTT. Translated, it gives CASSRPGGNQPQHF.

The chain is built from TRBV27 and TRBJ1-2; perhaps TRBD1 as D (5 bases). The germline V gene has CDR1 MNHEY and CDR2 SMNVEV (reference sequence). V was cut by 6 bases and J by 2 bases, with 10 bases left in between. The CDR3 sequence is 13 residues long. The CDR3 DNA reads TGTGCCAGCAGGGGTTGGACAAACTATGGCTACACCTTC. Amino acids: CASRGWTNYGYTF.

The rearrangement links TRBV5-5 to TRBJ1-2; D is perhaps TRBD1 (5 bases). The germline gives CDR1 SGHKS, CDR2 YYEKEE (reference sequence). The germline V and J ends were trimmed by 3 bases and 7 bases, with 10 bases remaining between them. This CDR3 contains 12 residues. The CDR3 is CASSSLQGGYTF. In DNA, the CDR3 is TGTGCCAGCAGCTCACTCCAGGGTGGCTACACCTTC.

CDR3 protein: CASSLTGAEAFF. CDR3 sequence (DNA): TGTGCCAGCAGCCTCACAGGGGCTGAAGCTTTCTTT. The chain links TRBV6-1 to TRBJ1-1, with 7 nucleotides matching TRBD1. Unmatched junction bases numbered 4, after V lost 6 bases and J lost 6 bases. This CDR3 region has 12 residues. Germline-derived CDR1 and CDR2 are MNHNS and SASEGT.

V gene TRBV7-2 combines with J gene TRBJ2-1; 10 positions agree with TRBD2. CDR3 length equals 16 residues. With 4 bases clipped from V and 7 bases from J, the junction kept 10 bases outside the gene matches. Germline V gene lookup returns CDR1 SGHTA and CDR2 FQGNSA. As DNA, the CDR3 is TGTGCCAGCAGCTCAGAGAGCGGGAGGGCCCGGAATGAGCAGTTCTTC. It encodes CASSSESGRARNEQFF. Full variable domain (rest looked up from reference TRBV7-2 and TRBJ2-1): GAGVSQSPSNKVTEKGKDVELRCDPISGHTALYWYRQSLGQGLEFLIYFQGNSAPDKSGLPSDRFSAERTGGSVSTLTIQRTQQEDSAVYLCASSSESGRARNEQFFGPGTRLTVL.

In regard to this clone: The germline gene is not matched at one end of the junction; a read error may be the cause. The chain carries TRBV7-9 and TRBJ2-7; D might be TRBD2 (5 bases). The CDR3 spans 12 residues. Germline V lookup: CDR1 SEHNR, CDR2 FQNEAQ (reference sequence). The CDR3 DNA follows: TGTGCCAGCAGCTTAGCGAGGGAACCGCCCAACTTC. This codes for CASSLAREPPNF.

This chain joins TRBV6-1 and TRBJ2-7, with D possibly TRBD2 on 5 matching bases. Germline lookup yields CDR1 MNHNS and CDR2 SASEGT. V lost 4 bases and J 3 bases, leaving 19 bases between the germline ends. The CDR3 is 16 amino acids. The CDR3 sequence is CASSVPRGRTNYEQYF. The CDR3 region has the DNA TGTGCCAGCAGTGTACCTCGGGGTAGAACAAACTACGAGCAGTACTTC.

The rearrangement links TRBV15 to TRBJ2-1; D is ambiguous. The CDR3 covers 14 residues. CDR1 and CDR2 from the germline V gene are LNHNV and YYDKDF (reference sequence). With 1 base removed from V and 6 bases from J, the gap between germline ends came to 10 bases. Here the CDR3 DNA reads TGTGCCACCAGCAGAGCCACGGTCTCCAATGAGCAGTTCTTC. This translates into CATSRATVSNEQFF.

This clone was picked up one time. V usage is TRBV5-6 and J usage is TRBJ2-1; tentatively, D is TRBD1 (5 bases). The CDR3 spans 13 residues. V was shortened by 2 bases and J by 3 bases, with 6 bases between the two germline ends. The germline V gene encodes CDR1 SGHDT and CDR2 YYEEEE. CDR3 residues: CASSLGVYNEQFF. The CDR3 bases are TGTGCCAGCAGCTTAGGGGTCTACAATGAGCAGTTCTTC.

The gene calls are TRBV19 and TRBJ1-2; 7 nucleotides line up with TRBD1. Germline CDR1 reads LNHDA; CDR2 reads SQIVND (reference sequence). The CDR3 spans 20 residues. Trimming removed 6 bases from V and 3 bases from J; junction bases left unmatched: 25. The CDR3 region is CASSRGNDRVSVPYDYGYTF. The CDR3 nucleotides are TGTGCCAGTAGCCGGGGGAACGACAGGGTTTCGGTGCCTTATGACTATGGCTACACCTTC.

Concerning this clone: The same CDR3 also results from other DNA sequences found in this sample. The chain joins TRBV29-1 to TRBJ2-1; 8 bases map to TRBD2. The CDR3 loop spans 14 amino acids. J gave up 0 bases and V 4 bases, and 2 bases lay outside the gene matches. CDR1 SQVTM and CDR2 ANQGSEA come from the germline V gene. CDR3 sequence (DNA): TGCAGCGTTGTCGCGGGGGGCTCCTACAATGAGCAGTTCTTC. It yields the protein CSVVAGGSYNEQFF.

The gene calls are TRBV6-1 and TRBJ1-5; a possible D gene is TRBD1 (5 bases). V was cut by 4 bases and J by 7 bases, with 14 bases left in between. This CDR3 is 14 amino acids long. Per germline, CDR1 MNHNS and CDR2 SASEGT. The CDR3 sequence: CASSGRGGNQPQHF. The CDR3 nucleotides are TGTGCCAGCAGTGGCCGGGGGGGTAACCAGCCCCAGCATTTT.

The chain carries TRBV6-1 and TRBJ2-2; 9 bases line up with TRBD2. The germline V gene encodes CDR1 MNHNS and CDR2 SASEGT. There are 15 residues in the CDR3. The trim removed 9 bases at V and 5 bases at J, leaving 10 bases unmatched. In nucleotides, the CDR3 is TGTGCCAGTGGAGCGGAGCGGGGGGAAACCGGGGAGCTGTTTTTT. Protein product: CASGAERGETGELFF.

The chain links TRBV19 to TRBJ2-5; a weak D match, TRBD1 (6 bases). The CDR3 extends over 13 amino acids. Trimming left V 4 bases short and J 3 bases short, with 9 bases between. Germline V gene lookup returns CDR1 LNHDA and CDR2 SQIVND (reference sequence). CDR3 DNA sequence: TGTGCCAGTAGTAGGTACAGGGAAGAGACCCAGTACTTC. This encodes CASSRYREETQYF.

The CDR3 loop reads CASSGGFTEAFF. As DNA, the CDR3 is TGTGCCTCTTCAGGGGGCTTCACTGAAGCTTTCTTT. This chain links TRBV19 with TRBJ1-1; TRBD1 aligns across 8 bases. After removal of 11 bases from V and 4 bases from J, the junction contained 6 bases not matched to a gene. From germline, CDR1 is LNHDA and CDR2 SQIVND (reference sequence). This CDR3 has 12 residues.

This rearrangement joins TRBV4-1 to TRBJ1-1; D remains ambiguous. Trimming took 3 bases from V and 1 from J, leaving 6 bases between them. There are 13 residues in the CDR3. CDR1 and CDR2 from the germline V gene are MGHRA and YSYEKL. CDR3 region: CASSHTENTEAFF. DNA of the CDR3: TGCGCCAGCAGCCACACAGAGAACACTGAAGCTTTCTTT.

The chain uses TRBV29-1 and TRBJ2-3; D may be TRBD1 (5 bases). The CDR3 contains 16 residues. V was cut by 8 bases and J by 1 base, with 22 bases left in between. Per germline, CDR1 SQVTM and CDR2 ANQGSEA. In DNA form, the CDR3 reads TGCAGCCCCCGGCTCCCAGGGTCGTACGGCACAGATACGCAGTATTTT. Residues: CSPRLPGSYGTDTQYF.

This clone was seen just once. The rearrangement links TRBV7-8 to TRBJ2-4; 15 bases align to TRBD2. Trimming at V came to 3 bases and at J to 0 bases, leaving 3 bases not matched to a gene. The CDR3 loop spans 18 amino acids. Per germline, CDR1 SGHVS and CDR2 FQNEAQ. CDR3 sequence reads: CASSLGLAGGLAKNIQYF. Here the CDR3 DNA reads TGTGCCAGCAGCTTGGGACTAGCGGGGGGACTAGCCAAAAACATTCAGTACTTC.

The V and J genes are TRBV5-1 and TRBJ1-2; 8 positions agree with TRBD1. Germline CDR1 is SGHRS and CDR2 is YFSETQ. This CDR3 is 13 amino acids long. With V trimmed by 0 bases and J by 8 bases, 3 bases remained unmatched. CDR3 DNA sequence: TGCGCCAGCAGCTTGGCAGGGGGCGCCGGCTACACCTTC. Encoded protein: CASSLAGGAGYTF.

The chain links TRBV6-1 to TRBJ1-2; D call uncertain. The CDR3 has 14 amino acids. The germline V and J ends were trimmed by 1 base and 4 bases, with 10 bases remaining between them. Germline V gene sequence: CDR1 MNHNS, CDR2 SASEGT. The chain's CDR3 is CASSEVYKSYGYTF. The CDR3 nucleotides are TGTGCCAGCAGTGAAGTTTACAAATCCTATGGCTACACCTTC.

The chain uses TRBV6-4 and TRBJ2-1; 10 nucleotides line up with TRBD2. The V and J ends lost 8 bases and 0 bases, in that order; junction bases with no gene match: 1. This CDR3 comprises 14 residues. Germline V gives CDR1 MRHNA, CDR2 SNTAGT. The CDR3 region is CASSSGSSYNEQFF. DNA for the CDR3: TGTGCCAGCTCTAGCGGGAGCTCCTACAATGAGCAGTTCTTC.

This chain connects TRBV10-2 to TRBJ2-5; a weak D match, TRBD1 (6 bases). Near its end, the DNA agrees better with TRBJ2-7, so the J call may be wrong. The CDR3 runs 12 residues. Germline V gene lookup returns CDR1 WSHSY and CDR2 SAAADI. This CDR3 reads CAIDRRTYEQYF. CDR3 in DNA: TGCGCCATCGACAGGAGAACCTACGAGCAGTACTTC.

The CDR3 DNA reads TGTGCCAGCAGCCCCCCCGATTTTTCGGCTAATGAAAAACTGTTTTTT. Its protein product is CASSPPDFSANEKLFF. The rearrangement uses TRBV6-6 and TRBJ1-4; no definite D call. The V gene's germline CDR1 is MNHNY and CDR2 SVGAGI (reference sequence). The CDR3 totals 16 residues. V was cut by 6 bases and J by 3 bases, with 17 bases left in between.

V usage is TRBV19 and J usage is TRBJ2-1, with D maybe TRBD2 (5 bases). Germline CDR1 is LNHDA and CDR2 is SQIVND (reference sequence). This CDR3 is 14 amino acids long. The ends were cut back, 6 bases at V and 4 bases at J, with 13 bases in the middle. The CDR3 nucleotides are TGTGCCAGTAGCCGAGGGTCTCCTTACAATGAGCAGTTCTTC. As protein: CASSRGSPYNEQFF. The variable domain in full, completed from reference TRBV19 and TRBJ2-1, reads DGGITQSPKYLFRKEGQNVTLSCEQNLNHDAMYWYRQDPGQGLRLIYYSQIVNDFQKGDIAEGYSVSREKKESFPLTVTSAQKNPTAFYLCASSRGSPYNEQFFGPGTRLTVL.

This chain's CDR3 is CASSTGTAQETQYF. The CDR3 DNA is TGCGCCAGCAGCACCGGGACAGCACAAGAGACCCAGTACTTC. This rearrangement joins TRBV5-1 to TRBJ2-5; 7 bases are shared with TRBD1. Germline V gene sequence: CDR1 SGHRS, CDR2 YFSETQ. The CDR3 extends over 14 amino acids. The J segment lost 2 bases and the V segment lost 4 bases, leaving 5 bases of the junction unmatched.

This clone was detected once. The DNA for the CDR3 is TGTGCCAGCAGTTCCCTTAGGGGGGGGTATTTACAGACCCAGTACTTC. It specifies CASSSLRGGYLQTQYF. The chain employs TRBV28 and TRBJ2-5; weak D call: TRBD2 (7 bases). V shed 4 bases and J shed 6 bases, with 21 bases lying between them. Germline loops: CDR1 MDHEN, CDR2 SYDVKM. The CDR3 sequence is 16 residues long.

The DNA of the CDR3 is TGTGCCAGCAGCTTAGGAGGGTCGGGTGCTTTCTTT. This sequence encodes CASSLGGSGAFF. The V and J genes are TRBV7-9 and TRBJ1-1, with D hard to call. V dropped 1 base and J dropped 11 bases, with 11 bases sitting between them. CDR1 is SEHNR and CDR2 is FQNEAQ in the germline V gene (reference sequence). The length of the CDR3 is 12 residues. The full variable domain, in which reference TRBV7-9 and TRBJ1-1 provide the parts outside the CDR3, is DTGVSQNPRHKITKRGQNVTFRCDPISEHNRLYWYRQTLGQGPEFLTYFQNEAQLEKSRLLSDRFSAERPKGSFSTLEIQRTEQGDSAMYLCASSLGGSGAFFGQGTRLTVV.